These T cell receptor beta chains were read from a single sample in a study of Ad26.COV2.S vaccination and SARS-CoV-2 variants. The assay was immunoSEQ multiplex PCR, and TCRdb's table has in-frame clones only and misses some. This sample has hundreds of thousands of clones, with approximately 89% found just once. This specimen consisted of peripheral blood, obtained in a trial of Ad26.COV2.S vaccine versus placebo. The receptors come from a person between 18 and 65 years old who received the Ad26.COV2.S COVID-19 vaccine or a placebo. Both conserved end residues are part of each CDR3. A D gene is named only where the DNA matches it firmly. Some rows have no size entry. The others give once, few or many, or a class for an expanded clone.

v_call	j_call	d_call	clone_size	cdr3_length	cdr3_aa	cdr3_nt
TRBV7-9	TRBJ1-2	TRBD1	-	15	CASSNSDRANYGYTF	TGTGCCAGCAGCAACTCGGACAGGGCTAACTATGGCTACACCTTC
TRBV19	TRBJ2-3	-	-	14	CASKAGLHTDTQYF	TGTGCCAGCAAAGCGGGTCTCCACACAGATACGCAGTATTTT
TRBV27	TRBJ2-3	-	-	15	CASSPMRGSTDTQYF	TGTGCCAGCAGCCCGATGAGGGGGAGCACAGATACGCAGTATTTT
TRBV7-9	TRBJ1-2	-	-	13	CASSSRGDYGYTF	TGTGCCAGCAGCTCCAGGGGTGACTATGGCTACACCTTC
TRBV5-1	TRBJ2-3	TRBD2	-	15	CASRVAGDSTDTQYF	TGCGCCAGCAGAGTTGCGGGGGACTCCACAGATACGCAGTATTTT
TRBV10-3	TRBJ2-2	-	-	13	CAITPEGTGELFF	TGTGCCATCACTCCAGAGGGCACCGGGGAGCTGTTTTTT
TRBV19	TRBJ1-2	-	-	15	CASSPNRTPVYGYTF	TGTGCCAGTAGCCCTAACCGGACGCCCGTCTATGGCTACACCTTC
TRBV4-3	TRBJ1-1	-	-	15	CASSHVGQGQTEAFF	TGCGCCAGCAGCCACGTGGGCCAGGGGCAAACTGAAGCTTTCTTT
TRBV7-9	TRBJ2-3	-	-	13	CASSFTGTDTQYF	TGTGCCAGCAGCTTTACGGGGACAGATACGCAGTATTTT
TRBV3-1/TRBV3-2	TRBJ1-4	-	once	13	CASSHTANEKLFF	TGTGCCAGCAGCCACACTGCAAATGAAAAACTGTTTTTT
TRBV7-2	TRBJ2-5	-	-	12	CASSPRMETQYF	TGTGCCAGCAGCCCGCGTATGGAGACCCAGTACTTC
TRBV9	TRBJ2-2	TRBD2	-	16	CASSSSGRRATGELFF	TGTGCCAGCAGCTCTAGCGGCCGGCGGGCCACCGGGGAGCTGTTTTTT
TRBV7-2	TRBJ2-2	TRBD1	once	17	CASSLDRTYLNTGELFF	TGTGCCAGCAGCCTGGACAGGACGTACTTAAACACCGGGGAGCTGTTTTTT
TRBV4-3	TRBJ2-1	-	-	14	CASSQDRARNEQFF	TGCGCCAGCAGCCAAGACAGGGCGAGGAATGAGCAGTTCTTC
TRBV28	TRBJ1-2	-	-	14	CASIATGKPYGYTF	TGTGCCAGCATCGCCACAGGGAAACCCTATGGCTACACCTTC
TRBV11-3	TRBJ1-4	-	-	13	CASSLQGWEKLFF	TGTGCCAGCAGCTTGCAGGGTTGGGAAAAACTGTTTTTT
TRBV12-3/TRBV12-4	TRBJ2-2	-	-	12	CASSSRDRELFF	TGTGCCAGCAGTTCCCGGGACCGGGAGCTGTTTTTT
TRBV5-7	TRBJ1-5	-	-	14	CASSLEGRNQPQHF	TGTGCCAGCAGCTTGGAAGGTAGGAATCAGCCCCAGCATTTT
TRBV2	TRBJ1-2	-	-	15	CASSLPGLRGYGYTF	TGTGCCAGCAGCCTTCCAGGTCTGAGAGGCTATGGCTACACCTTC
TRBV7-6	TRBJ2-3	TRBD2	-	16	CASSLHSGGDTDTQYF	TGTGCCAGCAGCTTGCACTCGGGAGGCGACACAGATACGCAGTATTTT
TRBV30	TRBJ2-1	-	-	16	CAWSVGSSGNYNEQFF	TGTGCCTGGAGTGTTGGTAGTAGCGGAAATTACAATGAGCAGTTCTTC
TRBV7-2	TRBJ1-6	-	-	17	CASSVETRPFYNSPLHF	TGTGCCAGCAGCGTAGAGACAAGGCCCTTCTATAATTCACCCCTCCACTTT
TRBV28	TRBJ1-2	-	-	17	CASSVPAGDGTNYGYTF	TGTGCCAGCAGTGTCCCGGCGGGGGACGGCACTAACTATGGCTACACCTTC
TRBV4-3	TRBJ2-5	TRBD2	-	17	CASSPDVRGGAQETQYF	TGCGCCAGCAGCCCCGATGTGCGGGGGGGGGCCCAAGAGACCCAGTACTTC
TRBV25-1	TRBJ2-5	-	-	15	CASSDSGGQRETQYF	TGTGCCAGCAGTGATTCGGGCGGACAGAGAGAGACCCAGTACTTC
TRBV11-1	TRBJ2-5	-	-	14	CASSVLFSTGTQYF	TGTGCCAGCTCTGTGTTGTTCAGTACGGGGACCCAGTACTTC
TRBV12-5	TRBJ2-2	-	-	16	CASGFRPIPNTGELFF	TGTGCTAGTGGTTTTCGGCCGATTCCGAACACCGGGGAGCTGTTTTTT
TRBV21-1	TRBJ2-2	-	-	12	CARQGNTGELFF	TGTGCCAGGCAGGGGAACACCGGGGAGCTGTTTTTT
TRBV2	TRBJ1-6	TRBD1	-	15	CARGGGTGGNSPLHF	TGTGCCAGGGGAGGCGGGACAGGGGGTAATTCACCCCTCCACTTT
TRBV13	TRBJ2-3	TRBD2	-	16	CASRTGGGGRADTQYF	TGTGCCAGCAGAACAGGTGGCGGGGGGAGGGCAGATACGCAGTATTTT
TRBV18	TRBJ2-1	TRBD2	-	14	CASSPGSGSDEQFF	TGTGCCAGCTCACCGGGTAGCGGGAGTGATGAGCAGTTCTTC
TRBV3-1/TRBV3-2	TRBJ1-1	-	few	12	CASSRGGTEAFF	TGTGCCAGCTCTCGTGGAGGCACTGAAGCTTTCTTT
TRBV12-3/TRBV12-4	TRBJ1-5	-	-	13	CASSLLRDQPQHF	TGTGCCAGCAGTTTACTCAGGGATCAGCCCCAGCATTTT
TRBV7-2	TRBJ1-2	-	-	18	CASSPRIGDILGNYGYTF	TGTGCCAGCAGCCCGCGAATCGGGGACATTCTTGGGAACTATGGCTACACCTTC
TRBV29-1	TRBJ2-2	TRBD2	few	14	CSTSGRSDTGELFF	TGCAGCACCAGCGGGAGGTCGGACACCGGGGAGCTGTTTTTT
TRBV7-8	TRBJ2-5	-	-	13	CASSIDRQETQYF	TGTGCCAGCAGCATAGACAGACAAGAGACCCAGTACTTC
TRBV5-6	TRBJ2-1	-	-	15	CASIPPRTAYNEQFF	TGTGCCAGCATCCCCCCGAGGACAGCGTACAATGAGCAGTTCTTC
TRBV12-5	TRBJ1-2	-	-	16	CASGLVLAGARYGYTF	TGTGCTAGTGGTTTGGTACTTGCGGGCGCGAGATATGGCTACACCTTC
TRBV4-3	TRBJ1-6	-	-	14	CASSQMGSNSPLHF	TGCGCCAGCAGCCAAATGGGATCTAATTCACCCCTCCACTTT
TRBV19	TRBJ2-4	-	-	16	CASSSVPGIAKNIQYF	TGTGCCAGTAGTTCGGTGCCAGGGATAGCCAAAAACATTCAGTACTTC
TRBV7-2	TRBJ1-2	-	-	11	CASSFHYGYTF	TGTGCCAGCAGCTTTCACTATGGCTACACCTTC
TRBV6-5	TRBJ1-1	TRBD1	once	12	CASRRQGAEAFF	TGTGCCAGCAGACGACAGGGGGCTGAAGCTTTCTTT
TRBV2	TRBJ1-2	TRBD1	-	14	CATPLGQGPRGYTF	TGTGCCACCCCCTTGGGACAGGGACCTCGTGGCTACACCTTC
TRBV4-3	TRBJ1-5	-	-	15	CASSQDLQERQPQHF	TGCGCCAGCAGCCAAGATTTACAAGAGCGTCAGCCCCAGCATTTT
TRBV14	TRBJ2-3	TRBD2	-	16	CASSHASGRTTDTQYF	TGTGCCAGCAGCCATGCCAGCGGGAGGACCACAGATACGCAGTATTTT
TRBV6-6	TRBJ2-6	-	-	16	CASNVESSSGANVLTF	TGTGCCAGCAATGTCGAATCAAGCTCTGGGGCCAACGTCCTGACTTTC
TRBV10-2	TRBJ2-5	-	-	14	CASSVRVGGETQYF	TGCGCCAGCAGTGTCCGAGTAGGGGGGGAGACCCAGTACTTC